Each of the 2 T cell receptor beta chains below was sequenced from the same sample in a study of control samples from healthy donors and cancer patients. Measured with immunoSEQ multiplex PCR; TCRdb has only the in-frame clones, and not every one. The sample has some 150,000 clones, around 93% seen once. Material for sequencing was blood. The receptor set was obtained from a woman aged 55-70 years in good health.

In DNA, the CDR3 is TGTGCCAGCAGCTTAGGGCGACAGGTCTCATATGGCTACACCTTC. This encodes CASSLGRQVSYGYTF. The V and J genes are TRBV11-2 and TRBJ1-2; a weak D match, TRBD1 (6 bases). The CDR3 is made up of 15 amino acids. Germline V gene data show CDR1 as SGHAT and CDR2 as FQNNGV. V was shortened by 1 base and J by 5 bases, with 14 bases between the two germline ends.

In its sample, this clone was seen a few times. The sample carries other DNA sequences with the same CDR3. The CDR3 nucleotides read TGTGCCAGCAGTTTAGGACAGAACACTGAAGCTTTCTTT. This encodes CASSLGQNTEAFF. The chain carries TRBV12-3 or TRBV12-4 and TRBJ1-1; D gene ambiguous. CDR3 length: 13 amino acids. Trimming left V 1 base short and J 1 base short, with 4 bases between.